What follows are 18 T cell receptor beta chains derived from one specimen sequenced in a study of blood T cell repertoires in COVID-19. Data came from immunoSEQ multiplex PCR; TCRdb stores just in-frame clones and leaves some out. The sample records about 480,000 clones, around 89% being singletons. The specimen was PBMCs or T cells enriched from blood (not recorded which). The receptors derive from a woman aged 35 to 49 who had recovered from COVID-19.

CDR3 nucleotide sequence: TGTGCCACCAGCAGTTCCGATTTCCAGACAGGGGGCATCAATCAGCCCCAGCATTTT. Protein product: CATSSSDFQTGGINQPQHF. This chain uses TRBV24-1 with TRBJ1-5; 10 nucleotides match TRBD1. The J segment lost 3 bases and the V segment lost 7 bases, leaving 17 bases of the junction unmatched. The CDR3 extends over 19 amino acids. Germline V gives CDR1 KGHDR, CDR2 SFDVKD.

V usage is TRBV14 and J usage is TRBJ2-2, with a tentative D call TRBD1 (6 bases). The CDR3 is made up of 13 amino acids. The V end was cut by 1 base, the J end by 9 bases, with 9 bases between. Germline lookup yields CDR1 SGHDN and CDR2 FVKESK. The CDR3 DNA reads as TGTGCCAGCAGCCAAGGGGGGCAGCGGGAGCTGTTTTTT. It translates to CASSQGGQRELFF.

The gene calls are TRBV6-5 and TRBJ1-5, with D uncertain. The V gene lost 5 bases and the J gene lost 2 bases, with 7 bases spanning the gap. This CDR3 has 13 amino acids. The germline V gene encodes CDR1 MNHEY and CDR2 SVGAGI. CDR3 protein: CASSPSGNQPQHF. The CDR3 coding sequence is TGTGCCAGCAGTCCCTCGGGCAATCAGCCCCAGCATTTT.

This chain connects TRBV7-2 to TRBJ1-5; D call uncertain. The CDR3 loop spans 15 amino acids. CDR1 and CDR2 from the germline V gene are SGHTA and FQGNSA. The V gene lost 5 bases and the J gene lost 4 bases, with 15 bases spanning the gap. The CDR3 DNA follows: TGTGCCAGCAGCCCCGGGTCCTCGGGGAATCAGCCCCAGCATTTT. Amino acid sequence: CASSPGSSGNQPQHF.

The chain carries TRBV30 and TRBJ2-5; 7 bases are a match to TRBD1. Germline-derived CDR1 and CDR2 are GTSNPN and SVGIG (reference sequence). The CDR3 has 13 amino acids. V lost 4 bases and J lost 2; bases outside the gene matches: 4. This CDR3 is CAWKNRGQETQYF. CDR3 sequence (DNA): TGTGCCTGGAAGAACAGGGGACAAGAGACCCAGTACTTC. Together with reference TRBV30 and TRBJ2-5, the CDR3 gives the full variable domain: SQTIHQWPATLVQPVGSPLSLECTVEGTSNPNLYWYRQAAGRGLQLLFYSVGIGQISSEVPQNLSASRPQDRQFILSSKKLLLSDSGFYLCAWKNRGQETQYFGPGTRLLVL.

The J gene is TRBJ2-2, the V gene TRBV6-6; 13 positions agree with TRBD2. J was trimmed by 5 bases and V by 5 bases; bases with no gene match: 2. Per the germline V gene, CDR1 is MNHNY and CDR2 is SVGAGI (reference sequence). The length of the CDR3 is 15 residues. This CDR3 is CASSTSGRGTGELFF. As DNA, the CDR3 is TGTGCCAGCAGTACTAGCGGGAGGGGTACCGGGGAGCTGTTTTTT.

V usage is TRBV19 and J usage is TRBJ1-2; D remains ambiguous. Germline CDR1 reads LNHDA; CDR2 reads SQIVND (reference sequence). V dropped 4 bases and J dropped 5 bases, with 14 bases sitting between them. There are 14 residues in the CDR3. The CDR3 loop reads CASSNGVGIYGYTF. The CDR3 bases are TGTGCCAGTAGTAACGGCGTCGGGATTTATGGCTACACCTTC.

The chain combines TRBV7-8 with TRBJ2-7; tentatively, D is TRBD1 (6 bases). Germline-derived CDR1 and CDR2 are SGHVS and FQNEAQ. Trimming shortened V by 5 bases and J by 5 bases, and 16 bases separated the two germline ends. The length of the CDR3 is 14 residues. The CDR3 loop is CASSSQQGEDEQYF. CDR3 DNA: TGTGCCAGCAGCAGCCAACAGGGTGAGGACGAGCAGTACTTC.

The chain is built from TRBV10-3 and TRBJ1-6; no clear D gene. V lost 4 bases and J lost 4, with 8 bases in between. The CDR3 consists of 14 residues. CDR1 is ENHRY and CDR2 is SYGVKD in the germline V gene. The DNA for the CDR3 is TGTGCCATCAGTGTGACGGAGTATAATTCACCCCTCCACTTT. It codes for CAISVTEYNSPLHF.

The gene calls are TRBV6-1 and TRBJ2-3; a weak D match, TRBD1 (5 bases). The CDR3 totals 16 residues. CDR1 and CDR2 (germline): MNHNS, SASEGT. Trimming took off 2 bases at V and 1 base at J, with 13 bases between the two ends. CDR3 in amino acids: CASSERGRSRTDTQYF. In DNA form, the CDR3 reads TGTGCCAGCAGTGAAAGGGGTCGTTCTCGCACAGATACGCAGTATTTT.

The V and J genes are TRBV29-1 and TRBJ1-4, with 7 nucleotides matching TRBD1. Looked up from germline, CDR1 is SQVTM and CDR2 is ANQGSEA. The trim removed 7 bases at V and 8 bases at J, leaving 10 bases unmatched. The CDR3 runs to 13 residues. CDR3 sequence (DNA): TGCAGCGCCCGACAGGGTGTAGAGGAAAAACTGTTTTTT. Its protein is CSARQGVEEKLFF.

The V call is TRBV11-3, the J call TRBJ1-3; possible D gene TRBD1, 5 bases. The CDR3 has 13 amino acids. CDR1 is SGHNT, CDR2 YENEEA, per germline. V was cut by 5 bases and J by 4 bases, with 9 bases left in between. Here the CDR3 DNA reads TGTGCCAGCAGCCCAGGGTCAGGAAACACCATATATTTT. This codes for CASSPGSGNTIYF.

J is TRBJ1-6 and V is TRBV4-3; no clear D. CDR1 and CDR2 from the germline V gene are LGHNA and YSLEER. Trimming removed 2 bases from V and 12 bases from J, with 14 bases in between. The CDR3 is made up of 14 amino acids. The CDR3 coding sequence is TGCGCCAGCAGCCAAAAGCGAGCGGACGAACCCCTCCACTTT. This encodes CASSQKRADEPLHF.

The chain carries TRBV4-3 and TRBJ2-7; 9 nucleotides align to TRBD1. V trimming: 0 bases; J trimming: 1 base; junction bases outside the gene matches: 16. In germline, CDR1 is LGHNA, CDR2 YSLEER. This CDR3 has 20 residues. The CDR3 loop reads CASSQEGQGGGTGLSYEQYF. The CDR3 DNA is TGCGCCAGCAGCCAAGAAGGCCAGGGGGGTGGGACAGGGTTGTCCTACGAGCAGTACTTC.

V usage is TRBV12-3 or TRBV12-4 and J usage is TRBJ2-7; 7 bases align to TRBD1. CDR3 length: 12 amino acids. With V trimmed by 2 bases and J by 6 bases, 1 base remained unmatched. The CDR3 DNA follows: TGTGCCAGCAGTTTACAGGGGGTCGAGCAGTACTTC. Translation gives CASSLQGVEQYF.

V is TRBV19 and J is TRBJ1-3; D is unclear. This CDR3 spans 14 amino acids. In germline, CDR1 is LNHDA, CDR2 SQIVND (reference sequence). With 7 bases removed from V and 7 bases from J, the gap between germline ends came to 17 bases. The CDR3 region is CASTTVRGMNTIYF. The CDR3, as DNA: TGTGCCAGTACGACGGTCCGAGGAATGAACACCATATATTTT.

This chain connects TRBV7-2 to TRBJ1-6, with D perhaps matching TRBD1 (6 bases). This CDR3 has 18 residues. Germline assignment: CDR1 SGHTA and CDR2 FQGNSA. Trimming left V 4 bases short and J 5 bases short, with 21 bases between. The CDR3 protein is CASSSNRRDIRDNSPLHF. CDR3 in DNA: TGTGCCAGCAGCTCAAATAGAAGGGACATCAGGGATAATTCACCCCTCCACTTT. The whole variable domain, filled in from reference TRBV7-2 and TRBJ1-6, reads GAGVSQSPSNKVTEKGKDVELRCDPISGHTALYWYRQSLGQGLEFLIYFQGNSAPDKSGLPSDRFSAERTGGSVSTLTIQRTQQEDSAVYLCASSSNRRDIRDNSPLHFGNGTRLTVT.

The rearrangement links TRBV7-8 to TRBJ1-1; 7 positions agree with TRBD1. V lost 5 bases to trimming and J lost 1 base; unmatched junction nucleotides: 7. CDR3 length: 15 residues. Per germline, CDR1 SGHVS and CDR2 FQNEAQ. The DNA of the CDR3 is TGTGCCAGCAGCCCCCGGGACAGCCCGAACACTGAAGCTTTCTTT. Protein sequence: CASSPRDSPNTEAFF.